A single sample is the source of the 2 T cell receptor beta chains below, sequenced in a study of T cells in Graves' hyperthyroidism and ophthalmopathy (dated by TCRdb to 2018 to 2020). Receptor amplification or capture employed multiplex PCR. TCRdb names Illumina HiSeq 2000 as the instrument used. The TCR beta CDR3 regions were amplified from RNA transcripts. A first-round RT-PCR of the TCR CDR3 used the HTBI primer set with the Qiagen OneStep RT-PCR kit. TCRdb's own reprocessing of the public reads used fastp at Q25 and MiXCR and kept productive beta chains. When rows share a CDR3 protein, they turn into one entry using the most common DNA and genes. This sample gives around 250,000 distinct CDR3 sequences in total; almost 25% of them show up just once. Around 40% of the sample comes from the top ten. The sequencing input was blood. The receptors originated from a woman aged 40 to 50 with Graves' ophthalmopathy.

This clonotype showed up many times. V usage is TRBV25-1 and J usage is TRBJ1-1; possible D gene TRBD1, 5 bases. V lost 4 bases, J lost 5 bases, and 17 bases lay in between. This CDR3 is 15 amino acids long. Germline V lookup: CDR1 MGHDK, CDR2 SYGVNS. CDR3 amino acids: CASSVGGWGKTEAFF. Here the CDR3 DNA reads TGTGCCAGCAGTGTGGGGGGGTGGGGGAAGACTGAAGCTTTCTTT.

This clonotype was counted many times. This chain uses TRBV7-9 with TRBJ1-5; D is ambiguous. The V gene lost 4 bases and the J gene lost 6 bases, with 7 bases spanning the gap. Per germline, CDR1 SEHNR and CDR2 FQNEAQ (reference sequence). The CDR3 consists of 12 residues. CDR3 nucleotides: TGTGCCAGCAGCTCTTACGGTCAGCCCCAGCATTTT. This codes for CASSSYGQPQHF.